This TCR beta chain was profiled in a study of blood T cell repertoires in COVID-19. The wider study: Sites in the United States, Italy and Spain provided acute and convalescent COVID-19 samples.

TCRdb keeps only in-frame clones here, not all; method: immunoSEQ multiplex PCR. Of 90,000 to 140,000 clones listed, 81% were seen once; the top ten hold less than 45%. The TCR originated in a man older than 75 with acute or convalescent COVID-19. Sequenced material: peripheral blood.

The CDR3 DNA follows: TGTGCCAGCAGTTACGGGGTTTCTCAGCCCCAGCATTTT. This translates into CASSYGVSQPQHF. This chain joins TRBV28 and TRBJ1-5; no firm D call. The CDR3 covers 13 residues. V was trimmed by 4 bases and J by 6 bases, leaving 10 bases between them. Germline values: CDR1 MDHEN, CDR2 SYDVKM.